This TCR beta chain was captured in a study of blood T cell repertoires in COVID-19. Study summary: Spain, Italy and the United States supplied samples that represented acute and convalescent COVID-19. In each case, the material was cDNA or gDNA derived from T cells, B-cell-depleted T cells, or PBMCs.

The J segment lost 0 bases and the V segment lost 5 bases, leaving 0 bases of the junction unmatched. Germline V lookup: CDR1 SGHTA, CDR2 FQGNSA. This CDR3 has 13 residues. This clone occurred many times. Authors' data handling: Estimation of nucleated cell counts relied on the amplification of reference gene primers. Produced via immunoSEQ multiplex PCR; TCRdb's table is partial and in-frame only. The V and J calls and the clone size are those of that table, but D and trimming were determined from the DNA. The sample holds some 96,000 clones; about nine tenths are singletons and the top ten take approximately 2%.

The sequence came from a man between 45 and 60 years old with active COVID-19. The V gene is TRBV7-2, the J gene TRBJ2-7; TRBD1 matches 8 bases. The sample consisted of peripheral blood. The CDR3 DNA reads TGTGCCAGCAGCACAGGGGGCTCCTACGAGCAGTACGTC. It encodes CASSTGGSYEQYV.